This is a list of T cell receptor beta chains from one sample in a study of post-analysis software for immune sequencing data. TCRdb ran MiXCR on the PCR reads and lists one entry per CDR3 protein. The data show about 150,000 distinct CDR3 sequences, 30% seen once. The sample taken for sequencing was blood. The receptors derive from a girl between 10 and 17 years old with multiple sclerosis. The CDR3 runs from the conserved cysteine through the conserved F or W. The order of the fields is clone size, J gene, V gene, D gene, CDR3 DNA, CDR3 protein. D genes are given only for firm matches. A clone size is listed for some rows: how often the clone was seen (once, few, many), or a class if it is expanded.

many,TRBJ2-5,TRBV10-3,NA,TGTGCCATCAGTGACTCAGGGTTCCAAGAGACCCAGTACTTC,CAISDSGFQETQYF
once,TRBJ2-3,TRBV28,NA,TGTGCCCACAGCCGTGGCGGGAGCGGGACAGATGCGCAGTATTTT,CAHSRGGSGTDAQYF
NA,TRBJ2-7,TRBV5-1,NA,TGTGCCAGCAGCTTCATGGGGTCCCACGAGCAGTACTTC,CASSFMGSHEQYF
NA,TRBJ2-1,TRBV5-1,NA,TGCGTCAGCAGCTCTGCCGGGGGCTACAATGAGCAGTTCTTC,CVSSSAGGYNEQFF
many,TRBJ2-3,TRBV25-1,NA,TGTGCCAGCAGTGAATCCGCGCGAGGGGAGTTAGGCCGCACAGATACGCAGTATTTT,CASSESARGELGRTDTQYF
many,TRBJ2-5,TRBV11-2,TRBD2,TGTGCCAGCAGCACCCCGACTAGCGGGATGAAGACCCAGTACTTC,CASSTPTSGMKTQYF
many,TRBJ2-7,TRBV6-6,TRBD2,TGTGCCAGCACCTGGACTAGCGGGTCTTCCTACGAGCAGTACTTC,CASTWTSGSSYEQYF
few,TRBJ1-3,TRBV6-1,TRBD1,TGTGCCAGCAGTGGACAGGGTTACTCTGGAAACACCATATATTTT,CASSGQGYSGNTIYF
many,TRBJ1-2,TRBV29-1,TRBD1,TGCAGCAACCGGGACAGGACTTTCTATGGCTACACCTTC,CSNRDRTFYGYTF
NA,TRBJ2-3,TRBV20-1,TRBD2,TGCAGTGCCACTGGGACTAGCGGGTTCCCCACAGATACGCAGTATTTT,CSATGTSGFPTDTQYF
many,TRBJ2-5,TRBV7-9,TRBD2,TGTGCCAGCAGCTTAGGGGCTAGCGGGTTACAAGAGACCCAGTACTTC,CASSLGASGLQETQYF
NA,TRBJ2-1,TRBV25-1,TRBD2,TGTGCCAGCAGTGACGGTAGCGGGAGAGCTTCGGGATACAAGGAGCAGTTCTTC,CASSDGSGRASGYKEQFF
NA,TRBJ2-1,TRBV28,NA,TGTGCCAGCAGGGGACCCTACAATGAGCAGTTCTTC,CASRGPYNEQFF
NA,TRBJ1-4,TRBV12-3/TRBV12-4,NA,TGTGCCAGCAGTGCCGTTAGGTTTGACGAAAAACTGTTTTTT,CASSAVRFDEKLFF
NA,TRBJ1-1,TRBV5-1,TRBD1,TGCGCCAGCCAGGGGGTCTCCATGAACACTGAAGCTTTCTTT,CASQGVSMNTEAFF
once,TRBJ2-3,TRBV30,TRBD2,TGTGCCTGGACTAGCGGGAACACAGATACGCAGTATTTT,CAWTSGNTDTQYF
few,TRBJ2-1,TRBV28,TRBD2,TGTGCCAGCAGTTTAGGGGGGGAGGTTGAGCAGTTCTTC,CASSLGGEVEQFF
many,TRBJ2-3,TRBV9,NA,TGTGCCAGCAGCGTGGCGGGGTCCCCCACAGATACGCAGTATTTT,CASSVAGSPTDTQYF
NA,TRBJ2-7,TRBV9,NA,TGTGCCAGCAGCGTAGAACGGGACCCCTCCTACGAGCAGTACTTC,CASSVERDPSYEQYF
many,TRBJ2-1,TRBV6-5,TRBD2,TGTGCCAGCAGGGACTTAGCGGGAGGGCCAGGCGAGGAGCAGTTCTTC,CASRDLAGGPGEEQFF